This passage covers 8 T cell receptor beta chains from one sample sequenced in a study of T cells in Graves' hyperthyroidism and ophthalmopathy. TCR beta CDR3 sequences were amplified from RNA transcripts. The HTBI primer set served for first-round RT-PCR of the TCR CDR3. TCRdb called the multiplex PCR reads again in MiXCR, with one record for every CDR3 protein. The sample has about half a million distinct CDR3 sequences; around 15% are singletons. The material sequenced was blood. The source of these receptors is a woman in her twenties or thirties with Graves' ophthalmopathy.

This chain uses TRBV27 with TRBJ2-7, with TRBD1 matching over 9 bases. The CDR3 contains 16 residues. Losses at the gene ends were 4 bases for V and 5 bases for J; bases not matched to a gene: 12. The germline V gene has CDR1 MNHEY and CDR2 SMNVEV (reference sequence). CDR3 sequence reads: CASSCPTRDREDEQYF. In DNA, the CDR3 is TGTGCCAGCAGTTGCCCGACGAGGGACAGGGAGGACGAGCAGTACTTC.

Many counts were recorded for this clonotype. The V gene is TRBV7-9, the J gene TRBJ2-3; TRBD2 might be the D (6 bases). This CDR3 has 13 amino acids. Germline V gene data show CDR1 as SEHNR and CDR2 as FQNEAQ (reference sequence). Trimming cost V 5 bases and J 6 bases, with 12 bases left between them. The CDR3 reads CASSTQLADTQYF. The CDR3 DNA is TGTGCCAGCAGCACACAACTAGCCGATACGCAGTATTTT.

In this sample, this clonotype turned up many times. The chain links TRBV11-2 to TRBJ2-7; D may be TRBD1 or TRBD2 (6 bases each). CDR1 is SGHAT and CDR2 is FQNNGV in the germline V gene. The V end was cut by 1 base, the J end by 4 bases, with 14 bases between. The CDR3 has 15 amino acids. CDR3 in DNA: TGTGCCAGCAGCTTAGTGGGAGGTACAGGGTACGAGCAGTACTTC. Amino acids: CASSLVGGTGYEQYF.

The table lists this clonotype with many counts. This chain connects TRBV3-1 to TRBJ2-4; D is perhaps TRBD1 (5 bases). CDR1 and CDR2 (germline): LGHDT, YNNKEL (reference sequence). The V gene lost 0 bases and the J gene lost 0 bases, with 18 bases spanning the gap. CDR3 length: 19 residues. The DNA for the CDR3 is TGTGCCAGCAGCCAAGAAAGAAGGAGTCAGGGTGCAGCCAAAAACATTCAGTACTTC. Translation gives CASSQERRSQGAAKNIQYF.

This clonotype was detected ten times or more. This sequence joins TRBV18 and TRBJ2-5, with D perhaps assigned TRBD1 or TRBD2 (5 bases each). Per germline, CDR1 KGHSH and CDR2 LQKENI. V lost 4 bases and J lost 4, with 13 bases in between. The CDR3 sequence is 14 residues long. CDR3 DNA sequence: TGTGCCAGCTCACTGCTGGGGGAGCGAGAGACCCAGTACTTC. It yields the protein CASSLLGERETQYF.

In DNA form, the CDR3 reads TGTGCCAGCAGCTTAGTTGCGGGAGGGCCTCGCACCGGGGAGCTGTTTTTT. Its protein is CASSLVAGGPRTGELFF. The chain uses TRBV7-9 and TRBJ2-2; 9 bases match TRBD2. This CDR3 comprises 17 residues. V lost 1 base and J lost 4; bases outside the gene matches: 7. Germline CDR1 SEHNR, CDR2 FQNEAQ (reference sequence).

The table lists this clonotype with many counts. The gene calls are TRBV20-1 and TRBJ2-7; no clear D. This CDR3 is built from 13 residues. CDR1 and CDR2 (germline): DFQATT, SNEGSKA (reference sequence). With 1 base removed from V and 5 bases from J, the gap between germline ends came to 12 bases. The CDR3 sequence: CSARVVQLNEQYF. CDR3 bases: TGCAGTGCTAGAGTTGTACAGTTGAACGAGCAGTACTTC.

This clonotype was seen many times. The chain combines TRBV6-5 with TRBJ1-4; D call uncertain. Germline CDR1 MNHEY, CDR2 SVGAGI. The CDR3 has 15 amino acids. Trimming left V 2 bases short and J 2 bases short, with 9 bases between. The CDR3 spells CASSYGVATNEKLFF. The CDR3 DNA reads TGTGCCAGCAGTTACGGGGTGGCGACTAATGAAAAACTGTTTTTT.